This T cell receptor (beta chain) came from a study of shared clonotypes between healthy human individuals. Study in general: A couple of female and three male donors aged 18 to 49 were enrolled.

The CDR3 length is 16 residues. CDR1 MDHEN and CDR2 SYDVKM come from the germline V gene. V lost 10 bases and J lost 2, with 24 bases in between. Sequenced by immunoSEQ multiplex PCR; TCRdb stores in-frame clones only, minus some. The repertoire holds about 100,000 clones, with less than 80% as singletons. The TCR comes from a young woman in good health. This chain connects TRBV28 to TRBJ2-7, with D possibly being TRBD1 (5 bases). Sample: memory CD8+ T cells sorted from blood. Sample subset: CD45RO+ cells pooled with CCR7-negative TemRA cells. CDR3 bases: TGTGCCACCTCGTGGCCTGGCGGCAGGGAAGCCTACGAGCAGTACTTC. Translation: CATSWPGGREAYEQYF.